This T cell receptor beta chain was profiled in a study of T cells in Graves' hyperthyroidism and ophthalmopathy. Study-wide points: A 13 V-J signature model discriminated ophthalmopathy versus stable hyperthyroidism.

V gave up 0 bases and J gave up 7 bases, with 20 bases separating them. Germline CDR1 reads SGHRS; CDR2 reads YFSETQ. There are 16 residues in the CDR3. The investigators amplified TCR beta CDR3 regions from RNA transcripts. An initial round of RT-PCR targeting the TCR CDR3 relied on the HTBI primer set. MiXCR was run by TCRdb on the multiplex PCR reads, yielding one entry per CDR3 protein. Here the sample spans 610,000 or so distinct CDR3 sequences, approximately 44% being singletons. The table lists this clonotype with a count of one. Its antigen is currently unknown. Patients aged 18 to 65 had newly diagnosed hyperthyroidism that had lasted under 2 months.

The origin of this receptor is a woman between 18 and 30 years old with Graves' hyperthyroidism. The chain links TRBV5-1 to TRBJ2-7; weak D call: TRBD2 (6 bases). Source material: peripheral blood or thyroid tissue (not recorded which). The DNA for the CDR3 is TGCGCCAGCAGCTTGGACGCCAGCAGCTCTGGGAGGGAGCAGTACTTC. It specifies CASSLDASSSGREQYF.